This TCR beta chain appears in the sequencing data of a study of CD8+CD57+ T cells in acquired aplastic anemia. For this clonotype: The junction differs from germline at one of its ends, possibly a read error.

CDR3 length: 15 residues. Germline assignment: CDR1 SGHTA and CDR2 FQGNSA. The template used for profiling TCR beta VDJ and CDR3 was genomic DNA. TCRdb itself ran the reads through MiXCR, one entry per CDR3 protein. This table holds about 170,000 distinct CDR3 sequences, about 60% found once. This rearrangement joins TRBV7-2 to TRBJ2-7; D is perhaps TRBD1 (6 bases). This TCR derives from a human donor in good health. Sequenced material: sorted CD4+, CD8+, or CD8+CD57+ T cells (not recorded which) from PBMCs. The DNA for the CDR3 is TGTGCCAGCAGCCCACAGGGAACCATGGGCTACGAGCGGTACTTC. It codes for CASSPQGTMGYERYF.